The 17 T cell receptor beta chains reported below all come from one sample, sequenced in a study of cytomegalovirus exposure and HLA in healthy donors. The PCR was carried out with 60 Vbeta primers and 13 Jbeta primers. Assay: immunoSEQ multiplex PCR; the TCRdb copy retains only in-frame clones and omits some. The table has under 60,000 clones, approximately 77% seen once. The sample taken for sequencing was PBMCs. The receptors derive from a woman aged 40 to 55 in good health and CMV-seropositive.

The chain couples TRBV19 to TRBJ1-2; D gene ambiguous. CDR3 length: 15 residues. The V end was cut by 3 bases, the J end by 6 bases, with 17 bases between. Germline V gives CDR1 LNHDA, CDR2 SQIVND (reference sequence). Written as DNA, the CDR3 is TGTGCCAGTAGTATTGATTTGGTAGCTTCTAATGGCTACACCTTC. This sequence encodes CASSIDLVASNGYTF.

This clone was counted between two and nine times. The rearrangement links TRBV19 to TRBJ1-1; tentatively, D is TRBD1 (5 bases). Germline assignment: CDR1 LNHDA and CDR2 SQIVND (reference sequence). CDR3 length equals 15 residues. Deletions cut 7 bases from V and 0 bases from J, with 15 bases between. The CDR3 DNA sequence: TGTGCCAGTACCCCGTGGAAGGGGCTGAACACTGAAGCTTTCTTT. Residues: CASTPWKGLNTEAFF.

This chain joins TRBV11-2 and TRBJ1-1, with TRBD1 matching 9 bases. There are 13 residues in the CDR3. V lost 4 bases and J lost 10; bases outside the gene matches: 7. Germline CDR1 reads SGHAT; CDR2 reads FQNNGV. The CDR3 bases are TGTGCCAGCAGCTCGGGACAGGGTCAGGGAGCTTTCTTT. This gives the protein CASSSGQGQGAFF.

V gene TRBV12-5 combines with J gene TRBJ1-5, with D unclear. Trimming removed 2 bases at V and 2 bases at J, with 7 bases between. CDR3 size: 14 residues. Germline CDR1 LGHNT, CDR2 FRNRAP. The CDR3 spells CASGLSAGNQPQHF. CDR3 nucleotide sequence: TGTGCTAGTGGTTTGTCTGCAGGCAATCAGCCCCAGCATTTT.

The count of this clone is one. V gene TRBV7-2 combines with J gene TRBJ2-5; 10 bases are a match to TRBD2. CDR3 length: 16 residues. From germline, CDR1 is SGHTA and CDR2 FQGNSA. J gave up 4 bases and V 3 bases, and 8 bases lay outside the gene matches. Here the CDR3 reads CASSFSSLAGGETQYF. The CDR3 nucleotides read TGTGCCAGCAGCTTCTCGTCCTTAGCGGGGGGAGAGACCCAGTACTTC.

The V and J genes are TRBV6-1 and TRBJ1-6, with 7 bases matching TRBD1. The germline V gene encodes CDR1 MNHNS and CDR2 SASEGT. The V segment lost 11 bases and the J segment 14 bases; nucleotides outside the gene matches: 9. The CDR3 sequence is 11 residues long. CDR3 region: CAGRDRAALHF. Here the CDR3 DNA reads TGTGCCGGACGAGACAGGGCGGCCCTCCACTTT.

The chain links TRBV4-1 to TRBJ1-6; D uncertain. Germline V gives CDR1 MGHRA, CDR2 YSYEKL. V was clipped by 2 bases and J by 5 bases, with 10 bases between them. The CDR3 is 15 amino acids. The CDR3 here is CASSQPTGDNSPLHF. CDR3 in DNA: TGCGCCAGCAGCCAACCGACGGGAGATAATTCACCCCTCCACTTT.

The chain links TRBV5-5 to TRBJ2-5, with 10 positions matching TRBD2. Germline lookup yields CDR1 SGHKS and CDR2 YYEKEE (reference sequence). The CDR3 totals 15 residues. J lost 5 bases, V lost 2 bases, and 6 bases had no gene match. The CDR3 loop is CASSFGLADIETQYF. In nucleotides, the CDR3 is TGTGCCAGCAGCTTCGGACTAGCGGATATTGAGACCCAGTACTTC.

The chain employs TRBV7-6 and TRBJ2-3, with 7 bases that match TRBD1. The germline V gene encodes CDR1 SGHVS and CDR2 FNYEAQ. This CDR3 comprises 15 residues. J was trimmed by 2 bases and V by 3 bases; bases with no gene match: 5. CDR3 residues: CASSLATGVTDTQYF. CDR3 nucleotide sequence: TGTGCCAGCAGCTTGGCCACAGGGGTCACAGATACGCAGTATTTT. The whole variable domain, remainder taken from reference TRBV7-6 and TRBJ2-3, is GAGVSQSPRYKVTKRGQDVALRCDPISGHVSLYWYRQALGQGPEFLTYFNYEAQQDKSGLPNDRFSAERPEGSISTLTIQRTEQRDSAMYRCASSLATGVTDTQYFGPGTRLTVL.

This chain connects TRBV6-6 to TRBJ1-2, with unresolved D. V dropped 6 bases and J dropped 4 bases, with 21 bases sitting between them. Germline V gene sequence: CDR1 MNHNY, CDR2 SVGAGI (reference sequence). There are 16 residues in the CDR3. This chain's CDR3 is CASRPPGRSEGYGYTF. In nucleotides, the CDR3 is TGTGCCAGCAGACCACCCGGACGATCTGAGGGCTATGGCTACACCTTC.

Here the CDR3 reads CASSFNRWWEVRTDTQYF. The CDR3 coding sequence is TGTGCCAGCAGCTTCAACAGGTGGTGGGAAGTTCGGACAGATACGCAGTATTTT. The chain couples TRBV7-8 to TRBJ2-3, with a weak D call TRBD1 (5 bases). The CDR3 totals 18 residues. Trimming cost V 3 bases and J 3 bases, with 22 bases left between them. Germline CDR1 and CDR2: SGHVS and FQNEAQ.

A few counts support this clone. The chain is built from TRBV4-1 and TRBJ1-2; TRBD1 matches 8 bases. Germline V gene data show CDR1 as MGHRA and CDR2 as YSYEKL. V lost 7 bases, J lost 7 bases, and 11 bases stayed unmatched. The CDR3 extends over 14 amino acids. The CDR3 is CASNPPPDRAGYTF. The CDR3 bases are TGCGCCAGCAACCCACCACCGGACAGGGCTGGCTACACCTTC.

The chain carries TRBV6-1 and TRBJ2-2; TRBD1 matches at 8 bases. Germline V gene data show CDR1 as MNHNS and CDR2 as SASEGT. V lost 6 bases and J lost 4; bases outside the gene matches: 7. The CDR3 extends over 15 amino acids. The CDR3 sequence is CASSRQGSGTGELFF. The CDR3 DNA reads as TGTGCCAGCAGCAGACAGGGGAGTGGCACCGGGGAGCTGTTTTTT.

The chain recombines TRBV21-1 with TRBJ2-5; TRBD2 was called by the table and not checked on the DNA. TRBV21-1 is an annotated pseudogene. The CDR3 length is 15 residues. This chain's CDR3 is CATPAGRGDGETQYF. CDR3 sequence (DNA): TGTGCCACCCCAGCGGGAAGGGGGGACGGAGAGACCCAGTACTTC.

The V gene is TRBV11-2, the J gene TRBJ1-2, with TRBD1 matching 8 bases. The CDR3 length is 19 residues. CDR1 SGHAT and CDR2 FQNNGV come from the germline V gene. After removal of 0 bases from V and 3 bases from J, the junction contained 15 bases not matched to a gene. CDR3 coding DNA: TGTGCCAGCAGCTTAGATCCCAGGGGGCAGACAGGGACGGACTATGGCTACACCTTC. The encoded protein is CASSLDPRGQTGTDYGYTF.

Only a few counts were recorded for this clone. CDR3 in amino acids: CASSPREHSYNSPLHF. CDR3 sequence (DNA): TGTGCCAGCTCACCCAGGGAACACTCCTATAATTCACCCCTCCACTTT. The chain has TRBV18 and TRBJ1-6; TRBD1 is a possible D gene (5 bases). The CDR3 runs 16 residues. CDR1 KGHSH and CDR2 LQKENI come from the germline V gene. Between the trimmed V and J ends, which lost 3 bases and 0 bases, there was a span of 9 bases. The full variable domain, completed using reference TRBV18 and TRBJ1-6, is NAGVMQNPRHLVRRRGQEARLRCSPMKGHSHVYWYRQLPEEGLKFMVYLQKENIIDESGMPKERFSAEFPKEGPSILRIQQVVRGDSAAYFCASSPREHSYNSPLHFGNGTRLTVT.

Regarding this clone: At one boundary the junction diverges from the germline segment, which might be a read error. The gene calls are TRBV27 and TRBJ2-3; 9 nucleotides line up with TRBD2. The CDR3 has 14 residues. Per the germline V gene, CDR1 is MNHEY and CDR2 is SMNVEV (reference sequence). The CDR3 DNA sequence: TGTGCCTGCAGCGGCGGGGGGGTACTAGATACGCAGTATTTT. Translated, it gives CACSGGGVLDTQYF.